A single sample gave rise to the 3 T cell receptor beta chains below, sequenced in a study of blood T cells in healthy people across ages. PCR was performed a second time for about 7 to 12 cycles using a sample-barcoded 5' primer and a J-beta primer mix. TCRdb analysed the 5' RACE reads with MiXCR anew, one entry per CDR3 protein. The sample yields about 1.6 million distinct CDR3 sequences, about 35% seen once. The sequenced material came from blood. Receptors were obtained from a woman in her twenties or thirties in good health.

The chain joins TRBV24-1 to TRBJ2-7; D not certain. CDR3 length equals 10 residues. In germline, CDR1 is KGHDR, CDR2 SFDVKD. V was clipped by 9 bases and J by 2 bases, with 4 bases between them. Written as DNA, the CDR3 is TGTGCCACCCCCACCTACGAGCAGTACTTC. The encoded protein is CATPTYEQYF.

This clonotype occurred a few times. The chain recombines TRBV3-1 with TRBJ1-5, with D tentatively TRBD1 (5 bases). Trimming removed 4 bases at V and 6 bases at J, with 16 bases between. Germline V gene lookup returns CDR1 LGHDT and CDR2 YNNKEL (reference sequence). The CDR3 totals 15 residues. CDR3 nucleotide sequence: TGTGCCAGCAGCCCCAGGAGGGGCGCGGGTCAGCCCCAGCATTTT. Translated: CASSPRRGAGQPQHF. Combining the CDR3 with reference TRBV3-1 and TRBJ1-5 gives the whole variable domain DTAVSQTPKYLVTQMGNDKSIKCEQNLGHDTMYWYKQDSKKFLKIMFSYNNKELIINETVPNRFSPKSPDKAHLNLHINSLELGDSAVYFCASSPRRGAGQPQHFGDGTRLSIL.

The J gene is TRBJ1-6, the V gene TRBV20-1; D perhaps matches TRBD1 (6 bases). The V end was cut by 1 base, the J end by 7 bases, with 14 bases between. The CDR3 has 15 residues. Germline V lookup: CDR1 DFQATT, CDR2 SNEGSKA (reference sequence). The CDR3 DNA reads TGCAGTGCTAGAGCCGGGGGGCGTTTCAATTCACCCCTCCACTTT. Its translation is CSARAGGRFNSPLHF.